A single sample is the source of the 13 T cell receptor beta chains below, sequenced in a study of T cells after yellow fever vaccination. TCRdb re-called the 5' RACE reads through MiXCR, storing one row per CDR3 protein. The sample consists of approximately 130,000 distinct CDR3 sequences, approximately 16% of them appearing once. This sample comprised CD8+ T cells sorted from PBMCs, obtained 5 days after the yellow fever booster vaccination. The receptors were gathered from a man between 18 and 29 years old who received the YFV17D yellow fever vaccine.

In its sample, this clonotype was seen a few times. This chain joins TRBV24-1 and TRBJ1-5; D is unclear. V was cut by 12 bases and J by 10 bases, with 9 bases left in between. This CDR3 has 9 amino acids. The germline CDR1 and CDR2 sequences are KGHDR and SFDVKD. The CDR3 sequence is CASPGPQHF. CDR3 sequence (DNA): TGTGCCTCTCCGGGACCCCAGCATTTT.

This clonotype has only a few counts. The chain joins TRBV19 to TRBJ2-5; D remains ambiguous. Deletions cut 3 bases from V and 2 bases from J, with 10 bases between. Germline CDR1 and CDR2: LNHDA and SQIVND (reference sequence). CDR3 length: 14 residues. The CDR3 reads CASSMVTAQETQYF. CDR3 DNA sequence: TGTGCCAGTAGTATGGTTACCGCGCAAGAGACCCAGTACTTC.

The chain employs TRBV12-3 or TRBV12-4 and TRBJ2-1; TRBD1 aligns across 11 bases. J gave up 7 bases and V 5 bases, and 10 bases lay outside the gene matches. This CDR3 is 16 amino acids long. The CDR3 DNA is TGTGCCAGCAGTCCGCCGGGGACAGGGGGTTCAAATGAGCAGTTCTTC. It encodes CASSPPGTGGSNEQFF.

This clonotype was seen a few times. The chain joins TRBV4-1 to TRBJ2-1, with D perhaps matching TRBD2 (5 bases). Germline V gives CDR1 MGHRA, CDR2 YSYEKL. There are 18 residues in the CDR3. Between the trimmed V and J ends, which lost 1 base and 2 bases, there was a span of 18 bases. In DNA form, the CDR3 reads TGCGCCAGCAGCCAAGTTTCATTGTCCGGGGATCCCTACAATGAGCAGTTCTTC. Its translation is CASSQVSLSGDPYNEQFF.

This clonotype was counted only a few times. The genes are TRBV4-1 and TRBJ2-1; 7 bases line up with TRBD2. CDR1 and CDR2 (germline): MGHRA, YSYEKL. The CDR3 has 14 residues. J lost 4 bases, V lost 5 bases, and 5 bases had no gene match. The CDR3, as DNA: TGCGCCAGCAGCAAACGGGGGGTGTACAATGAGCAGTTCTTC. Amino acid sequence: CASSKRGVYNEQFF.

This clonotype was seen repeatedly, ten times or more. The rearrangement joins TRBV7-9 to TRBJ2-1; D remains unclear. The V gene's germline CDR1 is SEHNR and CDR2 FQNEAQ (reference sequence). CDR3 length: 12 residues. Deletions cut 4 bases from V and 8 bases from J, with 9 bases between. The CDR3 spells CASSSGTYEQFF. CDR3 coding DNA: TGTGCCAGCAGCTCCGGAACCTATGAGCAGTTCTTC.

In its sample, this clonotype was seen a few times. The chain carries TRBV10-3 and TRBJ2-7; tentatively, D is TRBD1 (6 bases). The germline V gene has CDR1 ENHRY and CDR2 SYGVKD. Trimming shortened V by 1 base and J by 2 bases, and 33 bases separated the two germline ends. The CDR3 has 22 residues. CDR3 nucleotide sequence: TGTGCCATCAGTGAGTATTCGCGGACAGATGCCTGGGATGGGGGCTCCCCCTACGAGCAGTACGTC. Protein: CAISEYSRTDAWDGGSPYEQYV.

This clonotype was recorded only once. The V call is TRBV5-1, the J call TRBJ2-7, with 10 bases lining up with TRBD1. The V gene's germline CDR1 is SGHRS and CDR2 YFSETQ. The junction had 1 base not matched to a gene; V was cut back by 4 bases and J by 0 bases. The CDR3 runs to 14 residues. The CDR3 region is CASSDRGLSYEQYF. In nucleotides, the CDR3 is TGCGCCAGCAGCGACAGGGGGCTCTCCTACGAGCAGTACTTC.

V and J are TRBV6-2 or TRBV6-3 and TRBJ1-2; no clear D. CDR1 and CDR2 from the germline V gene are MNHEY and SVGEGT. The V end lost 4 bases, the J end lost 3 bases, and 21 bases lay between the germline ends. The CDR3 has 17 amino acids. The DNA of the CDR3 is TGTGCCAGCAGTTCGCCAACGCTCCGCAGCGCTGACTATGGCTACACCTTC. It translates to CASSSPTLRSADYGYTF.

This clonotype was seen only a few times. This chain joins TRBV7-9 and TRBJ1-5; 8 nucleotides match TRBD1. The junction had 7 bases not matched to a gene; V was cut back by 0 bases and J by 9 bases. Germline lookup yields CDR1 SEHNR and CDR2 FQNEAQ (reference sequence). The CDR3 has 15 residues. The CDR3 sequence is CASSLAGTGTGPQHF. The CDR3 nucleotides read TGTGCCAGCAGCTTAGCTGGGACAGGAACTGGGCCCCAGCATTTT.

The chain has TRBV7-9 and TRBJ2-5, with 11 bases aligning to TRBD2. The junction had 10 bases not matched to a gene; V was cut back by 2 bases and J by 5 bases. Germline CDR1 SEHNR, CDR2 FQNEAQ (reference sequence). There are 17 residues in the CDR3. CDR3 sequence (DNA): TGTGCCAGCAGCTTACTAGCGGGGGGAGCGGGTGAGGAGACCCAGTACTTC. As protein: CASSLLAGGAGEETQYF.

The rearrangement uses TRBV28 and TRBJ1-1; no clear D gene. V shed 2 bases and J shed 3 bases, with 1 base lying between them. The CDR3 has 11 amino acids. Germline CDR1 is MDHEN and CDR2 is SYDVKM. CDR3 in DNA: TGTGCCAGCAGTTTACACACTGAAGCTTTCTTT. Translating it yields CASSLHTEAFF.

CDR3 region: CASSSLPLAGLYNEQFF. DNA for the CDR3: TGTGCCAGCAGCTCCCTGCCACTAGCGGGGTTATACAATGAGCAGTTCTTC. J is TRBJ2-1 and V is TRBV7-2; TRBD2 aligns across 10 bases. The CDR3 is made up of 17 amino acids. CDR1 is SGHTA and CDR2 is FQGNSA in the germline V gene. The V and J ends lost 4 bases and 4 bases, in that order; junction bases with no gene match: 10.